The 4 T cell receptor beta chains in this list originate from one sample, sequenced in a study of T cell repertoires in cytomegalovirus infection. Their target antigens are unknown. TCRdb independently ran MiXCR on the reads; one entry per CDR3 protein. The sample includes about half a million distinct CDR3 sequences, roughly 43% of them seen just once. Here the sequenced sample was cultured PBMCs, taken from culture after CMV antigen stimulation. Receptors originate from a human donor in good health (CMV status not recorded). Some clones in this sample may be carry-over from other donors' samples.

The chain couples TRBV12-3 or TRBV12-4 to TRBJ2-2, with 7 bases lining up with TRBD1. V lost 7 bases to trimming and J lost 6 bases; unmatched junction nucleotides: 8. This CDR3 has 14 amino acids. The CDR3 nucleotides are TGTGCCAGCAACCTCGGGACAGCGTCCGGGGAGCTGTTTTTT. Translating it yields CASNLGTASGELFF.

This clonotype has only one observation. This chain joins TRBV12-3 or TRBV12-4 and TRBJ1-2; D not certain. Deletions cut 7 bases from V and 1 base from J, with 16 bases between. The CDR3 covers 15 residues. The CDR3: CASTPWLRNNYGYTF. CDR3 in DNA: TGTGCCAGCACCCCTTGGCTCAGAAATAACTATGGCTACACCTTC.

The chain joins TRBV4-3 to TRBJ1-2; perhaps TRBD1 as D (6 bases). Trimming shortened V by 4 bases and J by 4 bases, and 13 bases separated the two germline ends. The CDR3 consists of 14 residues. CDR1 is LGHNA, CDR2 YSLEER, per germline. The CDR3 region is CASSLSGTLYGYTF. The CDR3 DNA is TGCGCCAGCAGCCTCTCCGGGACACTCTATGGCTACACCTTC.

This clonotype was observed a few times. The chain carries TRBV5-6 and TRBJ2-7, with 10 bases lining up with TRBD2. Trimming removed 1 base from V and 0 bases from J; junction bases left unmatched: 13. The V gene's germline CDR1 is SGHDT and CDR2 YYEEEE. This CDR3 has 19 residues. CDR3: CASSLTRSSGGRSSYEQYF. The CDR3 coding sequence is TGTGCCAGCAGCTTGACTCGCTCTAGCGGGGGCCGGAGCTCCTACGAGCAGTACTTC.